The 10 T cell receptor beta chains reported below all come from one sample, sequenced in a study of blood T cells in healthy people across ages. Next came a second PCR, run for about 6 to 11 cycles, which used a sample-barcoded 5' primer along with a J-beta primer mix. TCRdb independently ran MiXCR on the 5' RACE reads; one entry per CDR3 protein. This sample has around 710,000 distinct CDR3 sequences, with 35% to 45% found just once. Sequenced sample: blood. These receptors all come from a woman aged 60-75 years in good health.

Remarks on this clonotype: Germline and junction disagree at one end, which may indicate a read error. The chain has TRBV20-1 and TRBJ1-2, with unresolved D. CDR3 length: 15 amino acids. In germline, CDR1 is DFQATT, CDR2 SNEGSKA (reference sequence). CDR3 DNA: TGCAGTGCTAGAGTACCAGACGAAAGTAACTATGACTACACCTTC. Translating it yields CSARVPDESNYDYTF.

In this sample, this clonotype turned up a few times. The chain recombines TRBV28 with TRBJ2-5; maybe TRBD2 (7 bases). The CDR3 is 17 amino acids. CDR1 is MDHEN and CDR2 is SYDVKM in the germline V gene. Trimming shortened V by 4 bases and J by 0 bases, and 18 bases separated the two germline ends. The CDR3: CASSSPMRGGNQETQYF. The CDR3 DNA reads TGTGCCAGCAGTTCCCCCATGAGGGGGGGCAACCAAGAGACCCAGTACTTC.

The V call is TRBV25-1, the J call TRBJ1-1, with D possibly matching TRBD1 (5 bases). CDR1 is MGHDK, CDR2 SYGVNS, per germline. This CDR3 spans 15 amino acids. The V end lost 6 bases, the J end lost 5 bases, and 19 bases lay between the germline ends. The CDR3 reads CASSSTPPQGTEAFF. CDR3 bases: TGTGCCAGCAGCTCAACGCCCCCCCAGGGAACTGAAGCTTTCTTT.

The chain employs TRBV2 and TRBJ2-3, with D perhaps TRBD2 (6 bases). V was pared by 7 bases and J by 0 bases, with 14 bases between. The CDR3 contains 15 residues. The germline gives CDR1 SNHLY, CDR2 FYNNEI. CDR3 sequence reads: CASTSKGTSTDTQYF. The CDR3 region has the DNA TGTGCCAGCACCTCGAAGGGGACTAGCACAGATACGCAGTATTTT.

This clonotype was found a few times. The rearrangement joins TRBV7-9 to TRBJ2-7, with D maybe TRBD1 (6 bases). With the DNA end fitting TRBJ2-5 better, the J assignment may be wrong. Germline V CDR1 and CDR2: SEHNR, FQNEAQ (reference sequence). CDR3 length: 14 amino acids. CDR3 coding DNA: TGTGCCAGCAGCTTAAGAACAGGGCTAGAGACCCAGTACTTC. Protein: CASSLRTGLETQYF.

There are a few counts of this clonotype. The DNA for the CDR3 is TGTGCCAGCAGCCAAACAGGGGCTCCTTATGAGACCCAGTACTTC. Its translation is CASSQTGAPYETQYF. The chain is built from TRBV7-8 and TRBJ2-5; 7 nucleotides line up with TRBD1. The germline gives CDR1 SGHVS, CDR2 FQNEAQ. The CDR3 is made up of 15 amino acids. With V trimmed by 5 bases and J by 5 bases, 11 bases remained unmatched.

This clonotype has more than one count but fewer than ten. This rearrangement joins TRBV20-1 to TRBJ2-3, with 8 bases lining up with TRBD2. Germline trimming cut 5 bases from V and 2 bases from J; bases unmatched to any gene: 9. The CDR3 length is 15 residues. CDR1 is DFQATT, CDR2 SNEGSKA, per germline (reference sequence). CDR3 nucleotide sequence: TGCAGTGCTTCCCCCCGGGAGGGAACCACAGATACGCAGTATTTT. It translates to CSASPREGTTDTQYF.

This clonotype was seen a few times. This chain links TRBV3-1 with TRBJ2-7; tentative D call: TRBD1 (5 bases). The CDR3 runs 13 residues. The V end was cut by 5 bases, the J end by 7 bases, with 15 bases between. Germline-derived CDR1 and CDR2 are LGHDT and YNNKEL (reference sequence). The DNA for the CDR3 is TGTGCCAGCAGCACAGGTCTAAGGCTGGAGCAGTACTTC. Its translation: CASSTGLRLEQYF.

The rearrangement links TRBV6-5 to TRBJ1-1; weak D call: TRBD1 (5 bases). The CDR3 sequence is 13 residues long. The germline V and J ends were trimmed by 6 bases and 3 bases, with 11 bases remaining between them. CDR1 is MNHEY, CDR2 SVGAGI, per germline. This CDR3 reads CASSPWGDTEAFF. The CDR3 DNA is TGTGCCAGCAGCCCGTGGGGGGACACTGAAGCTTTCTTT.

A few counts support this clonotype. The V gene is TRBV5-1, the J gene TRBJ2-7; D not resolved. V lost 5 bases to trimming and J lost 3 bases, with 6 bases between them. The germline CDR1 and CDR2 sequences are SGHRS and YFSETQ. The CDR3 runs to 11 residues. DNA of the CDR3: TGCGCCAGCAGTAAAGACTACGAGCAGTACTTC. Translated, it gives CASSKDYEQYF.